This entry concerns a single TCR beta chain. Its antigen is undetermined. TCRdb reprocessed the reads with MiXCR, giving one entry per CDR3 protein. Of 350,000 to 450,000 distinct CDR3 sequences listed, about a sixth are singletons. V shed 6 bases and J shed 1 base, with 12 bases lying between them. The CDR3 is 14 amino acids. The data were taken from a study of T cell repertoires in cytomegalovirus infection. Overall study results and limits: Accumulated public TCR beta family frequency recognized individuals carrying CMV together with the relevant HLA. Dominant in the ex vivo response were TCR beta clonotypes restricted by HLA-C and specific for CMV.

This receptor was taken from a human donor in good health (CMV status not recorded). Some clones in this sample may be carry-over from other donors' samples. Sequencing used PBMCs. The rearrangement links TRBV12-3 or TRBV12-4 to TRBJ1-1; D is unclear. CDR3 DNA: TGTGCCAGCAGAGCGACTGGGGAGAACACTGAAGCTTTCTTT. This codes for CASRATGENTEAFF.